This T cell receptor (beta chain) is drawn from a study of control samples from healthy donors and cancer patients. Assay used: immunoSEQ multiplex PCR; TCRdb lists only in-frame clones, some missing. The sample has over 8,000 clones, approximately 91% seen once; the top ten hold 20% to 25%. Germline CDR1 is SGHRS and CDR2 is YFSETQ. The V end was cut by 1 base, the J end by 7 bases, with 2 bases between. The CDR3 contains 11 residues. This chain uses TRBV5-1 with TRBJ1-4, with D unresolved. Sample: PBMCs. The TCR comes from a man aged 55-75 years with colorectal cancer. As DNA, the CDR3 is TGCGCCAGCAGCTTGACTGAAAAACTGTTTTTT. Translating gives CASSLTEKLFF.